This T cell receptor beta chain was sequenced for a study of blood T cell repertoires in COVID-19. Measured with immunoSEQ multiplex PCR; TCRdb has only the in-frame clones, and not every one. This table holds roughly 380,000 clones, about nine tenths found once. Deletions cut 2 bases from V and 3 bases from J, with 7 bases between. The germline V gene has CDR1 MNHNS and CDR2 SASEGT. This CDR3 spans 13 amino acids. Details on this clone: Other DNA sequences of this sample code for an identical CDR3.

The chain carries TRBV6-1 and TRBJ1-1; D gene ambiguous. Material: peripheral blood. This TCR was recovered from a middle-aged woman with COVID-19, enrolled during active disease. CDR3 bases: TGTGCCAGCAGTGAAAGACGGGACACTGAAGCTTTCTTT. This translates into CASSERRDTEAFF.